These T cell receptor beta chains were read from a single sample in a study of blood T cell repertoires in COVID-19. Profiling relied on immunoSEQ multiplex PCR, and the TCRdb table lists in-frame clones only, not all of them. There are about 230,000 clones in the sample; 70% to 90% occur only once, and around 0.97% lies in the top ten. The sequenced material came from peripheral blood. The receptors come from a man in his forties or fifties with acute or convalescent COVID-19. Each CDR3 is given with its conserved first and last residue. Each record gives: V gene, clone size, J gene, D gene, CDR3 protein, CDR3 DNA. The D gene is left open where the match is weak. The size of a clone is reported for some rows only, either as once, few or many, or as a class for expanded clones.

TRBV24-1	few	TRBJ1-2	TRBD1	CATSAGQGNYGYTF	TGTGCCACCAGTGCCGGACAGGGGAACTATGGCTACACCTTC
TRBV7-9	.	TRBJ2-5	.	CASSLIRQEETQYF	TGTGCCAGCAGCTTGATAAGACAGGAAGAGACCCAGTACTTC
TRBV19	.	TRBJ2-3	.	CASSLRTLPDTQYF	TGTGCCAGTAGTCTACGGACTTTGCCAGATACGCAGTATTTT
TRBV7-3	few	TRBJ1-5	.	CASLSNQPQHF	TGTGCCAGCCTAAGCAATCAGCCCCAGCATTTT
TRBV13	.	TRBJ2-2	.	CASSLGWNTGELFF	TGTGCCAGCAGCTTGGGCTGGAACACCGGGGAGCTGTTTTTT
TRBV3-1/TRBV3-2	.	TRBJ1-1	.	CASSRSQLLGNTEAFF	TGTGCCAGCAGCCGATCACAGCTCCTGGGGAACACTGAAGCTTTCTTT
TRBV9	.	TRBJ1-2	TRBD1	CASSGDRVGGYTF	TGTGCCAGCAGCGGGGACAGGGTAGGAGGCTACACCTTC
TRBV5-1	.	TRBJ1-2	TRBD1	CASSSGTATTKNYGYTF	TGCGCCAGCAGCTCAGGGACAGCCACCACAAAAAACTATGGCTACACCTTC
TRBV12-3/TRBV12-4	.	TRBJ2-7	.	CASSSGGPYEQYF	TGTGCCAGCAGTTCGGGGGGCCCGTACGAGCAGTACTTC
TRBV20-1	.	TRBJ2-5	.	CSAPTHETQYF	TGCAGTGCTCCGACTCATGAGACCCAGTACTTC
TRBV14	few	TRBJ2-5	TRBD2	CASSHWASGLETQYF	TGTGCCAGCAGCCATTGGGCTAGCGGGCTGGAGACCCAGTACTTC
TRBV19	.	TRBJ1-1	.	CASRAGMNTEAFF	TGTGCCAGTAGAGCGGGGATGAACACTGAAGCTTTCTTT
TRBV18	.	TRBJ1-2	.	CASSKREDYGYTF	TGTGCCAGCTCAAAAAGGGAGGACTATGGCTACACCTTC
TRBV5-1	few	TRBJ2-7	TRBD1	CASSLEDRNYEQYF	TGCGCCAGCAGCTTGGAGGACAGGAACTACGAGCAGTACTTC